The clone carrying this T cell receptor beta chain was picked up one time. This sample was included in a study of graft-versus-host responses after intestinal transplantation. Across the study: Uniformly, recipients were administered anti-thymocyte globulin induction with subsequent tacrolimus and steroids for around three years.

Notes on the study in general: Those patients showing graft-donor T cell macrochimerism displayed high graft-versus-host to host-versus-graft clonal ratios in allografts. Maximum circulating GvH clone levels tracked with early post-transplant HvG decreases.

Data came from immunoSEQ multiplex PCR; TCRdb stores just in-frame clones and leaves some out. The sample holds 7,000 to 10,000 clones, roughly a quarter seen once. Germline CDR1 reads LGHNA; CDR2 reads YSLEER. V was trimmed by 0 bases and J by 0 bases, leaving 8 bases between them. The CDR3 totals 15 residues. The plating included about 200,000 irradiated, violet-dye-labeled stimulator cells together with about 200,000 CFSE-labeled responder cells. Researchers sorted proliferating CFSE-low CD3+CD4+ and CD3+CD8+ responders once the reaction had finished. The source of this sequence is a human patient who was an organ donor for intestinal transplantation. This specimen was alloreactive CD8+ T cells from a mixed lymphocyte reaction culture, taken before transplantation. Sample subset: CFSE-low proliferating T cells sorted from roughly six-day pre-transplant mixed lymphocyte reaction (GvH or HvG direction). This chain links TRBV4-3 with TRBJ1-2, with D uncertain. CDR3 in DNA: TGCGCCAGCAGCCAAGATCGGGCATCTAACTATGGCTACACCTTC. Protein product: CASSQDRASNYGYTF.